These T cell receptor beta chains were read from a single sample in a study of blood T cell repertoires in COVID-19. Only in-frame clones appear in the TCRdb table, and some are missing; sequencing was by immunoSEQ multiplex PCR. The table lists hundreds of thousands of clones, around 87% of them singletons, with 0.95% to 1.3% in the top ten. The sequencing sample was made of PBMCs or T cells enriched from blood (not recorded which). The receptors were gathered from a man between 25 and 39 years old who had recovered from COVID-19. Each CDR3 is given with its conserved first and last residue. The D gene is left open where the match is weak. Not all rows give a size; the values are once, few, many and, for expanded clones, a class.

J,length,V,size,D,CDR3,DNA
TRBJ2-6,14,TRBV2,NA,NA,CASSPFSGANVLTF,TGTGCCAGCAGCCCTTTCTCTGGGGCCAACGTCCTGACTTTC
TRBJ1-2,13,TRBV2,NA,NA,CASREDVGYGYTF,TGTGCCAGCAGGGAGGACGTCGGATATGGCTACACCTTC
TRBJ1-4,15,TRBV16,NA,TRBD1,CASSQFRDRVEKLFF,TGTGCCAGCAGCCAGTTCCGGGACAGGGTAGAAAAACTGTTTTTT
TRBJ1-1,14,TRBV7-2,NA,NA,CASSTRFRGTEAFF,TGTGCCAGCAGCACCCGTTTCAGGGGCACTGAAGCTTTCTTT
TRBJ2-1,15,TRBV10-2,once,TRBD2,CASSPSGFSYNEQFF,TGCGCCAGCTCCCCTAGCGGGTTCTCCTACAATGAGCAGTTCTTC
TRBJ2-7,15,TRBV5-6,once,TRBD1,CASSPSSTGFIEQYF,TGTGCCAGCAGCCCCTCCTCGACAGGGTTCATCGAGCAGTACTTC
TRBJ2-1,14,TRBV6-5,NA,TRBD2,CASRSGREEGEQFF,TGTGCCAGCAGATCCGGGAGGGAGGAGGGTGAGCAGTTCTTC
TRBJ2-1,13,TRBV29-1,NA,NA,CSGGNDLQGEQFF,TGCAGCGGGGGGAACGACCTGCAGGGTGAGCAGTTCTTC
TRBJ2-7,14,TRBV10-2,NA,TRBD2,CASRLAGGPGEQYF,TGCGCCAGCAGACTAGCGGGAGGGCCGGGAGAGCAGTACTTC
TRBJ1-1,14,TRBV28,NA,NA,CASSLQHMNTEAFF,TGTGCCAGCAGTCTCCAACACATGAACACTGAAGCTTTCTTT
TRBJ2-5,13,TRBV15,NA,NA,CATARERSETQYF,TGTGCCACCGCACGGGAGAGGTCAGAGACCCAGTACTTC
TRBJ2-2,15,TRBV27,NA,NA,CASSFGPTGTGELFF,TGTGCCAGCAGTTTCGGCCCGACGGGGACCGGGGAGCTGTTTTTT